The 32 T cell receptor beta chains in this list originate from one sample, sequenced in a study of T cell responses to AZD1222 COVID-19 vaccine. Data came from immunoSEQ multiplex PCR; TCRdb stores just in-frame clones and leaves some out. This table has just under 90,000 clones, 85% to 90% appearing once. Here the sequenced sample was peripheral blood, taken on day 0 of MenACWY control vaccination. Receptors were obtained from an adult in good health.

CDR3: CASSFNTGDLNTEAFF. CDR3 coding DNA: TGTGCCAGCAGCTTTAACACAGGGGATCTAAACACTGAAGCTTTCTTT. This sequence joins TRBV5-6 and TRBJ1-1, with 7 nucleotides matching TRBD1. Germline V lookup: CDR1 SGHDT, CDR2 YYEEEE. V trimming: 2 bases; J trimming: 2 bases; junction bases outside the gene matches: 9. The CDR3 has 16 residues.

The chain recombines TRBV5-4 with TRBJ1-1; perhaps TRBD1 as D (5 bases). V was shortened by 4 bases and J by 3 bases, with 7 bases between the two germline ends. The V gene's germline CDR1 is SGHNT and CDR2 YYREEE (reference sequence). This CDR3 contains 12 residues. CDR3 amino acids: CASSRGDTEAFF. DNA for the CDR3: TGTGCCAGCAGCCGGGGGGACACTGAAGCTTTCTTT.

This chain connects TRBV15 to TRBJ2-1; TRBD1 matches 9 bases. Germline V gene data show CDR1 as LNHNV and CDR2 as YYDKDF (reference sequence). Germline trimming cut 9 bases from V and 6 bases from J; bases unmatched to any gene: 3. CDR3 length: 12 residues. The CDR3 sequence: CATRDRVNEQFF. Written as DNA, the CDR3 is TGTGCCACACGGGACAGGGTCAATGAGCAGTTCTTC.

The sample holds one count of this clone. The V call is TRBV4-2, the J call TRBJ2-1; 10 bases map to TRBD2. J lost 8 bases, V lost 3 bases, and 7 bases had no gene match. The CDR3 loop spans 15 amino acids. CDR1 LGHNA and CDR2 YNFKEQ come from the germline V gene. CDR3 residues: CASSQSGGAMDEQFF. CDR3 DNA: TGTGCCAGCAGCCAGAGCGGGGGGGCCATGGATGAGCAGTTCTTC.

The CDR3 protein is CASSFSLSSYNSPLHF. DNA of the CDR3: TGTGCCAGCAGCTTCTCCCTTAGCTCCTATAATTCACCCCTCCACTTT. V and J are TRBV7-2 and TRBJ1-6, with D uncertain. The V end was cut by 3 bases, the J end by 0 bases, with 9 bases between. Germline CDR1 is SGHTA and CDR2 is FQGNSA. CDR3 size: 16 residues.

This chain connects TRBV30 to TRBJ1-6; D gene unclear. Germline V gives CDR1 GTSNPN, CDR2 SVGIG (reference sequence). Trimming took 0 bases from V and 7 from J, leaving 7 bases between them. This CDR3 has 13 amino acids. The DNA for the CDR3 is TGTGCCTGGAGTGTACTAGAAAATTCACCCCTCCACTTT. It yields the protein CAWSVLENSPLHF.

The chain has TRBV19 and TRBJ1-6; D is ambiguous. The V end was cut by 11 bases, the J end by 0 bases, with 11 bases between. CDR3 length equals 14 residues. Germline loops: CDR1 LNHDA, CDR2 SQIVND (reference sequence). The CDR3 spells CASGSSSYNSPLHF. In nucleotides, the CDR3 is TGTGCCTCCGGAAGTAGCTCCTATAATTCACCCCTCCACTTT.

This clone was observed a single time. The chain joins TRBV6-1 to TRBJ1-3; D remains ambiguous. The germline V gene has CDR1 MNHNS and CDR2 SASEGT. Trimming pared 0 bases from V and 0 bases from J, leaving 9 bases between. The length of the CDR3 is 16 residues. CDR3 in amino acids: CASSEADLYSGNTIYF. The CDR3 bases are TGTGCCAGCAGTGAAGCGGACCTTTACTCTGGAAACACCATATATTTT.

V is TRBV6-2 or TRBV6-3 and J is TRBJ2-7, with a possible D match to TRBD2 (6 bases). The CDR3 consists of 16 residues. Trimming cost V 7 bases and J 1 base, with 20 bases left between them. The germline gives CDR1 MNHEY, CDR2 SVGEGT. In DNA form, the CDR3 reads TGTGCCAGCACCCCCTCCCGGAGGGGACGGTCCTACGAGCAGTACTTC. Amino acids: CASTPSRRGRSYEQYF.

DNA of the CDR3: TGCGCCAGCAGCTTGGGAGACAGGCCCGCGGATAATGGCTACACCTTC. It encodes CASSLGDRPADNGYTF. The chain is built from TRBV5-1 and TRBJ1-2, with a possible D match to TRBD1 (6 bases). Between the trimmed V and J ends, which lost 0 bases and 6 bases, there was a span of 18 bases. The length of the CDR3 is 16 residues. In germline, CDR1 is SGHRS, CDR2 YFSETQ.

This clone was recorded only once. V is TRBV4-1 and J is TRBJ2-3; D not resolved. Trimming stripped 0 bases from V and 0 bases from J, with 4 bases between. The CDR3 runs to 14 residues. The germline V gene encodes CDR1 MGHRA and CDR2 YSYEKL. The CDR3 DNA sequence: TGCGCCAGCAGCCAAGATGACAGCACAGATACGCAGTATTTT. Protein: CASSQDDSTDTQYF.

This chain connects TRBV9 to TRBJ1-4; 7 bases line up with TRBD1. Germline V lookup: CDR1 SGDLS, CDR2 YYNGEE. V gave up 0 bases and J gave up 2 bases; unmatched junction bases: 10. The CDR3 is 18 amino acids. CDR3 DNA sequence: TGTGCCAGCAGCGTAGGTCCCCGACAGGGCGGTACTAATGAAAAACTGTTTTTT. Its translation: CASSVGPRQGGTNEKLFF.

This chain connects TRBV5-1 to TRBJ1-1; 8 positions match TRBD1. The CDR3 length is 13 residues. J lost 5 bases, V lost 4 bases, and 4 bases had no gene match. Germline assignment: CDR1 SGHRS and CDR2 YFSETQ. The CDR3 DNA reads TGCGCCAGCAGCACAGGGGGACTTACTGAAGCTTTCTTT. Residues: CASSTGGLTEAFF.

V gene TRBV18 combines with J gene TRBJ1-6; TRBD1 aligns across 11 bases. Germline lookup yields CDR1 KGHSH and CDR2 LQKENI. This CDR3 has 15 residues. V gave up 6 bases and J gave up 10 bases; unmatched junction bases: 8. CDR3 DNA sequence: TGTGCCAGCTCGCAGGACAGGGGGCCACAGTCACCCCTCCACTTT. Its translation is CASSQDRGPQSPLHF.

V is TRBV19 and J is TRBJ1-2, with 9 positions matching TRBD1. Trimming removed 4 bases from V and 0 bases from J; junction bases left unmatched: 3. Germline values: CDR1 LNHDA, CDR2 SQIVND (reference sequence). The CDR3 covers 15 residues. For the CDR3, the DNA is TGTGCCAGTAGTACCGGACAGGGGACTAACTATGGCTACACCTTC. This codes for CASSTGQGTNYGYTF.

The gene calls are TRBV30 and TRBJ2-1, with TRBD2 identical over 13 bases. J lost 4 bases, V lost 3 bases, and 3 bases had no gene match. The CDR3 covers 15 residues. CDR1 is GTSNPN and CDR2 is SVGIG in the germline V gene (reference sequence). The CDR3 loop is CAWSPLAGGYNEQFF. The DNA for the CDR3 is TGTGCCTGGAGCCCACTAGCGGGGGGGTACAATGAGCAGTTCTTC.

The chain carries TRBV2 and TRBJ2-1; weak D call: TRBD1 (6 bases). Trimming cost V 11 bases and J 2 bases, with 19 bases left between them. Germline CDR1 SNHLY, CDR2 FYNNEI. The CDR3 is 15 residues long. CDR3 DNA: TGTGCCTCTAGCAAGGGGACATCGCCCTACAATGAGCAGTTCTTC. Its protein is CASSKGTSPYNEQFF.

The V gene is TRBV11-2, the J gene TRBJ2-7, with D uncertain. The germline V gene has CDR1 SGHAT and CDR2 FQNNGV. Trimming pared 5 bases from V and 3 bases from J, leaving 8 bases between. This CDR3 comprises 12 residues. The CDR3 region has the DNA TGTGCCAGCAGCCCCATTAGCTACGAGCAGTACTTC. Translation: CASSPISYEQYF.

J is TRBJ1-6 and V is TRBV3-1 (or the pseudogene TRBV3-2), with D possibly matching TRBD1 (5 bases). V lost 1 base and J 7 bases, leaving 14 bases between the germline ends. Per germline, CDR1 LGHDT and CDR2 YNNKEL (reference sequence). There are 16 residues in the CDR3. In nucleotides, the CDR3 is TGTGCCAGCAGCCAAGCGGGGACCTCGGGGAATTCACCCCTCCACTTT. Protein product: CASSQAGTSGNSPLHF.

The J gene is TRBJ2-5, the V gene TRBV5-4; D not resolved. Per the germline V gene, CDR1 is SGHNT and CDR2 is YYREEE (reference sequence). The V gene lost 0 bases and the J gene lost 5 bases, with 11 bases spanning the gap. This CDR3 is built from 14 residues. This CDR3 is CASSLEASSETQYF. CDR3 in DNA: TGTGCCAGCAGCTTGGAGGCGTCCTCTGAGACCCAGTACTTC.

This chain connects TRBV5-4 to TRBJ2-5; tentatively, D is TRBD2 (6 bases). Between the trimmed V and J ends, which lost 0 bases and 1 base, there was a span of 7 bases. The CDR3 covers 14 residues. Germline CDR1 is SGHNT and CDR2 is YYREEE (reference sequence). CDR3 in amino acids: CASSLAGVQETQYF. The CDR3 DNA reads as TGTGCCAGCAGCTTGGCGGGGGTCCAAGAGACCCAGTACTTC.

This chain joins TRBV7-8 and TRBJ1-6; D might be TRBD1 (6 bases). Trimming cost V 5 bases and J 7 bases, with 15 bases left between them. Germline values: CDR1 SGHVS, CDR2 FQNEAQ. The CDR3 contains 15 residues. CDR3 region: CASSQTAQGNSPLHF. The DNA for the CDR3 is TGTGCCAGCAGCCAAACGGCTCAGGGGAATTCACCCCTCCACTTT.

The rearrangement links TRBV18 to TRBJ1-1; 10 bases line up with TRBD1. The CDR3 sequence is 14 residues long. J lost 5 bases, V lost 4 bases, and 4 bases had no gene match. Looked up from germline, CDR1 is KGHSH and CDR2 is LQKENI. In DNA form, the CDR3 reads TGTGCCAGCTCACAAGGACAGGGGGGGACTGAAGCTTTCTTT. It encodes CASSQGQGGTEAFF. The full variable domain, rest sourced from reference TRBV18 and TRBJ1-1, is NAGVMQNPRHLVRRRGQEARLRCSPMKGHSHVYWYRQLPEEGLKFMVYLQKENIIDESGMPKERFSAEFPKEGPSILRIQQVVRGDSAAYFCASSQGQGGTEAFFGQGTRLTVV.

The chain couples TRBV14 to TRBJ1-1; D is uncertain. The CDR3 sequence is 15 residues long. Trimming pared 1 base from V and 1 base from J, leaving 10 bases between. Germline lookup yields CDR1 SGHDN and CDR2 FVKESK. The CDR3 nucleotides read TGTGCCAGCAGCCAAGTCCGGGGTTCGAACACTGAAGCTTTCTTT. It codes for CASSQVRGSNTEAFF.

In DNA, the CDR3 is TGTGCCAGCAGTTTGGGACAGTTGGCTGGAAACACCATATATTTT. This sequence encodes CASSLGQLAGNTIYF. V and J are TRBV28 and TRBJ1-3; 7 bases fit TRBD1. Germline-derived CDR1 and CDR2 are MDHEN and SYDVKM. V dropped 3 bases and J dropped 2; count of bases not matched to a gene: 4. This CDR3 spans 15 amino acids.

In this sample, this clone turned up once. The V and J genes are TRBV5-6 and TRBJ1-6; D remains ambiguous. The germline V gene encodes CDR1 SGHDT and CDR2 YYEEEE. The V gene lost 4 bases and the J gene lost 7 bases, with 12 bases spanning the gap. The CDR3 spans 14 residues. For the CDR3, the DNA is TGTGCCAGCAGCCTCCCGGTGGGCAATTCACCCCTCCACTTT. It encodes CASSLPVGNSPLHF.

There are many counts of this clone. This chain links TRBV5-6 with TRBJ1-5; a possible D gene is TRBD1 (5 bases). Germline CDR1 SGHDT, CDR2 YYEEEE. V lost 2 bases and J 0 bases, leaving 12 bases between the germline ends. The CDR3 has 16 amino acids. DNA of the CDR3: TGTGCCAGCAGCTTCGGCGGGGGGGTTAGCAATCAGCCCCAGCATTTT. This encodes CASSFGGGVSNQPQHF.

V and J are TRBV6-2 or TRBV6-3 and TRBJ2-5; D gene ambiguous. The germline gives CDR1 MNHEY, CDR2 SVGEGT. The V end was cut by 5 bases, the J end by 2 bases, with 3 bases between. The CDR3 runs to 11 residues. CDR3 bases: TGTGCCAGCAGTGCGCAAGAGACCCAGTACTTC. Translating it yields CASSAQETQYF.

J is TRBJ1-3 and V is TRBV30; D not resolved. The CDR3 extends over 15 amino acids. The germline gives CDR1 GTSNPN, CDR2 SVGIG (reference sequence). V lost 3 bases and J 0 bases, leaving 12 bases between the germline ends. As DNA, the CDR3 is TGTGCCTGGAGCATCTGGGCCAGCTCTGGAAACACCATATATTTT. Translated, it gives CAWSIWASSGNTIYF.

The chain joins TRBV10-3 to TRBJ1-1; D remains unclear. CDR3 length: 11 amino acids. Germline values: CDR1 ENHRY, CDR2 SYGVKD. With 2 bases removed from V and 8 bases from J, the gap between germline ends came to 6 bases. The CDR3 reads CAISEGQEAFF. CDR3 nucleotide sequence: TGTGCCATCAGTGAGGGCCAAGAAGCTTTCTTT.

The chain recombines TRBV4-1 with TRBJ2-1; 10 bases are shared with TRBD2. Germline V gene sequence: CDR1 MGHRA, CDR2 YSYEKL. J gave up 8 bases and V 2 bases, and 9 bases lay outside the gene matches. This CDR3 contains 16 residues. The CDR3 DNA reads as TGCGCCAGCAGCCAATCTAGCGGGGGATTTGGTTATGAGCAGTTCTTC. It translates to CASSQSSGGFGYEQFF.

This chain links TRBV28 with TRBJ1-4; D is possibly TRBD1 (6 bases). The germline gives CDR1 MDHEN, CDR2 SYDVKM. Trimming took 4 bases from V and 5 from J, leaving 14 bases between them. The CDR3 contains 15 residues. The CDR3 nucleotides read TGTGCCAGCAGTTCGGGGGGGCAGGCGAATGAAAAACTGTTTTTT. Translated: CASSSGGQANEKLFF. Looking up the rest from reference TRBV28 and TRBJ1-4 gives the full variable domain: DVKVTQSSRYLVKRTGEKVFLECVQDMDHENMFWYRQDPGLGLRLIYFSYDVKMKEKGDIPEGYSVSREKKERFSLILESASTNQTSMYLCASSSGGQANEKLFFGSGTQLSVL.